The clone carrying this TCR beta chain was recorded only once. The germline gives CDR1 SGHDT, CDR2 YYEEEE. This CDR3 comprises 15 residues. The V and J ends lost 0 bases and 3 bases respectively, with 10 bases between them. This table comes from immunoSEQ multiplex PCR, and its TCRdb copy is limited to in-frame clones, with some not included. The profile shows over 20,000 clones, roughly 91% of them singletons. This sample was taken from a study of untreated major depressive disorder. V gene TRBV5-6 combines with J gene TRBJ1-5; no definite D call. Source material: CD4+ T cells from PBMCs. This receptor was obtained from a young man in good health. DNA of the CDR3: TGTGCCAGCAGCTTGGCTGCAGGTCTCAATCAGCCCCAGCATTTT. This codes for CASSLAAGLNQPQHF.